This T cell receptor beta chain originates from a study of T cell responses to AZD1222 COVID-19 vaccine. Study-level findings and limits: Regions 160-218 and 743-854 held dominance among vaccine-associated CD4 TCRs, which spanned spike.

The repertoire was sequenced with immunoSEQ multiplex PCR; TCRdb's copy has only in-frame clones and lacks some. The table records over 55,000 clones, 60% to 85% of them present only once. With respect to this clone: Its antigen is currently unknown.

The sequence was obtained from an adult who received the AZD1222 COVID-19 vaccine. Sequencing used peripheral blood, obtained 28 days after the second AZD1222 dose.

CDR3 nucleotides: TGTGCCAGCAGCACGGGGTTCCAAGAGACCCAGTACTTC. Protein product: CASSTGFQETQYF. The chain links TRBV9 to TRBJ2-5, with D possibly TRBD2 on 5 matching bases. CDR1 is SGDLS and CDR2 is YYNGEE in the germline V gene. The V end was cut by 4 bases, the J end by 1 base, with 8 bases between. This CDR3 region has 13 residues.